This T cell receptor (beta chain) was found in a study of blood T cell repertoires in COVID-19. Turning to the study itself: From T cells, B-cell-depleted T cells, or PBMCs came the material, which was cDNA or gDNA.

Generated by immunoSEQ multiplex PCR, the TCRdb table keeps only in-frame clones and is missing some. In the table there are some 220,000 clones, nearly 90% of which are singletons. The ends lost 0 bases at V and 3 bases at J; junction bases unmatched: 2. CDR3 length: 15 residues. The germline CDR1 and CDR2 sequences are MNHEY and SVGEGT. This clonotype was obtained from a woman aged 18-29 years who had recovered from COVID-19. The sample was peripheral blood. V gene TRBV6-2 or TRBV6-3 combines with J gene TRBJ2-7, with 10 positions matching TRBD2. CDR3: CASSYSASGGYEQYF. Written as DNA, the CDR3 is TGTGCCAGCAGTTACTCGGCTAGCGGGGGCTACGAGCAGTACTTC.